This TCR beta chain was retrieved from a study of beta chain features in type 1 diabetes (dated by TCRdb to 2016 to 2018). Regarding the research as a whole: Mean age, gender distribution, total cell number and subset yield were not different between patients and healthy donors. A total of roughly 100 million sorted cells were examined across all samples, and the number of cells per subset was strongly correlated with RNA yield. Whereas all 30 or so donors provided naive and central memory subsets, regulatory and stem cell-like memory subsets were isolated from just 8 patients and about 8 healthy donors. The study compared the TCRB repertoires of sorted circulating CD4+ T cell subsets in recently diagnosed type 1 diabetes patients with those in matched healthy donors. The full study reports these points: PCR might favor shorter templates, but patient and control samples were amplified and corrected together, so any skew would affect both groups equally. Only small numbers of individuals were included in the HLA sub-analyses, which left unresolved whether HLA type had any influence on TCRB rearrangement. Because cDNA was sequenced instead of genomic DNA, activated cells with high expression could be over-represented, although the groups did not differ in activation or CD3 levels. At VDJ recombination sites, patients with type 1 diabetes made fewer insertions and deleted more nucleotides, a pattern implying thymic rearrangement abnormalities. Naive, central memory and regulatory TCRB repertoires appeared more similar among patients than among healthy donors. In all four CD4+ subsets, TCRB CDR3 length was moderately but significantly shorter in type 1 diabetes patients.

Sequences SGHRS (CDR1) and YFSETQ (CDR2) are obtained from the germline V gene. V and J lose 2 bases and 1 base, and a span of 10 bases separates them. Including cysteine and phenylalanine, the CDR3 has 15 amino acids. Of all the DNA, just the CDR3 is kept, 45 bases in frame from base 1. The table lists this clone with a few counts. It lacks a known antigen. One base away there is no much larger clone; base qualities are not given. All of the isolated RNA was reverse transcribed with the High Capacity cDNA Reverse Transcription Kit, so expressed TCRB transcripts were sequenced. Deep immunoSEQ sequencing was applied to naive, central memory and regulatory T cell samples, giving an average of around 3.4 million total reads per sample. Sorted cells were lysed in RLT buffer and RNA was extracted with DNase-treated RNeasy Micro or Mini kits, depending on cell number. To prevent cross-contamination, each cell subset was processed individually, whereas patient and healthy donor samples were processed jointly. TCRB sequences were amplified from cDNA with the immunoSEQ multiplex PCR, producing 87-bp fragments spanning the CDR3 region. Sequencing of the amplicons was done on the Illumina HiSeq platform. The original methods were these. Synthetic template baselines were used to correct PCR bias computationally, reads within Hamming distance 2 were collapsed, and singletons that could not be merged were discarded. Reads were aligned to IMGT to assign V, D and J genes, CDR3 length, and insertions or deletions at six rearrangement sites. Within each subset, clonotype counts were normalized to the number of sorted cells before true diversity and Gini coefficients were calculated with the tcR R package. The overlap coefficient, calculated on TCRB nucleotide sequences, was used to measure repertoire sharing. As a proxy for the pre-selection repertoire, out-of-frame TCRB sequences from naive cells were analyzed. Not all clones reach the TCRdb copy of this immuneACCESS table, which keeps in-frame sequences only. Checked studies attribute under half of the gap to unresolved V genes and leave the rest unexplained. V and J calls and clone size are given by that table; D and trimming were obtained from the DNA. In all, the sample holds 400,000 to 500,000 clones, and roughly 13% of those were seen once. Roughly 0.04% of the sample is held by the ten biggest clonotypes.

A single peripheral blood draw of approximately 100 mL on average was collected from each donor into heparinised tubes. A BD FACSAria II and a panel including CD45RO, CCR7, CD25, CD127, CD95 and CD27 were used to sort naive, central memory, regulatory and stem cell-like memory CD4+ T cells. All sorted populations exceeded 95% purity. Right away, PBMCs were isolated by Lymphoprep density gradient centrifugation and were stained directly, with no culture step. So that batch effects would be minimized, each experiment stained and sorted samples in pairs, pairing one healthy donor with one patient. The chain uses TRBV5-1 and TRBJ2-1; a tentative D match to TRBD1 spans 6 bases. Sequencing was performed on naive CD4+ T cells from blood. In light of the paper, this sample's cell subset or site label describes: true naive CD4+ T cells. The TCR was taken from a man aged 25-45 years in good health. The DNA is TGCGCCAGCAGCTTCCGGGACACGTCCTACAATGAGCAGTTCTTC. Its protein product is CASSFRDTSYNEQFF.